The 18 T cell receptor beta chains given below trace back to one sample, sequenced in a study of regulatory T cells in long-lasting Graves disease. Time point denoted: newly diagnosed GD, antithyroid drugs for less than 3 months. RNA isolated from PBMCs was used to make the TCR library. For TCR beta, libraries came from iRepertoire HTBI primers and Arm-PCR of CDR3 regions. TCRdb re-derived calls from the multiplex PCR reads in MiXCR, one entry per CDR3 protein. The sample contains 350,000 to 550,000 distinct CDR3 sequences, 16% of which appear only once. Another study also made use of these data, one on T cells in Graves' hyperthyroidism and ophthalmopathy.

The source material was peripheral blood mononuclear cells (PBMCs), sampled at new diagnosis, from a patient treated with antithyroid drugs. The receptors shown here come from a woman aged 18-35 years with Graves disease.

This clonotype was picked up a small number of times. A single base separates this from a much larger clone, so it may be a read error. This chain links TRBV2 with TRBJ2-7, with 11 bases that match TRBD2. The CDR3 runs 15 residues. Germline V gene sequence: CDR1 SNHLY, CDR2 FYNNEI. DNA of the CDR3: TGTGCCCGCAGACGCGGGACTAGCGGTAATTACGAGCAGTACTTC. It encodes CARRRGTSGNYEQYF.

The V and J genes are TRBV15 and TRBJ2-7; D may be TRBD1 (6 bases). CDR1 is LNHNV and CDR2 is YYDKDF in the germline V gene (reference sequence). This CDR3 has 14 residues. V was pared by 7 bases and J by 3 bases, with 16 bases between. The CDR3 loop reads CATTSIQGHYEQYF. The CDR3 coding sequence is TGTGCCACCACCTCGATACAGGGCCACTACGAGCAGTACTTC. The full variable domain, its missing parts supplied by reference TRBV15 and TRBJ2-7, is DAMVIQNPRYQVTQFGKPVTLSCSQTLNHNVMYWYQQKSSQAPKLLFHYYDKDFNNEADTPDNFQSRRPNTSFCFLDIRSPGLGDTAMYLCATTSIQGHYEQYFGPGTRLTVT.

This clonotype was detected a few times. The chain joins TRBV30 to TRBJ2-6, with no clear D. Germline V lookup: CDR1 GTSNPN, CDR2 SVGIG (reference sequence). The CDR3 consists of 14 residues. The V end was cut by 5 bases, the J end by 3 bases, with 11 bases between. In DNA, the CDR3 is TGTGCCTGGTTACATTGGGGTGGGGCCAACGTCCTGACTTTC. Translating gives CAWLHWGGANVLTF.

This clonotype was seen a handful of times. The CDR3 loop is CASSITRTGGELFF. DNA for the CDR3: TGTGCCAGTAGTATAACCCGGACAGGCGGGGAGCTGTTTTTT. The rearrangement links TRBV19 to TRBJ2-2, with 7 bases aligning to TRBD1. This CDR3 has 14 residues. With V trimmed by 2 bases and J by 7 bases, 4 bases remained unmatched. Germline CDR1 reads LNHDA; CDR2 reads SQIVND (reference sequence).

This clonotype was recorded at least ten times. V and J are TRBV28 and TRBJ2-1, with unresolved D. This CDR3 region has 14 residues. CDR1 and CDR2 (germline): MDHEN, SYDVKM. Between the trimmed V and J ends, which lost 6 bases and 9 bases, there was a span of 18 bases. CDR3 region: CASSLLPTKGEQFF. The CDR3 bases are TGTGCCAGCAGCCTCCTCCCGACGAAGGGTGAGCAGTTCTTC.

This clonotype was seen ten or more times. This chain joins TRBV20-1 and TRBJ2-3, with 15 positions matching TRBD2. The CDR3 is 20 residues long. The ends lost 2 bases at V and 0 bases at J; junction bases unmatched: 12. Germline lookup yields CDR1 DFQATT and CDR2 SNEGSKA (reference sequence). For the CDR3, the DNA is TGCAGTGCTAGACGACCTCCGGGACTAGCGGGAGGCCGGAGCACAGATACGCAGTATTTT. This encodes CSARRPPGLAGGRSTDTQYF.

This clonotype showed up just a few times. A much larger clone differs by one base, so this may be a read error. The chain links TRBV3-1 to TRBJ2-3; TRBD2 agrees at 11 bases. The DNA end is a closer match to TRBJ2-1, so the J assignment may be wrong. Per germline, CDR1 LGHDT and CDR2 YNNKEL (reference sequence). The CDR3 is made up of 15 amino acids. The CDR3 DNA sequence: TGTGCCAGCAATCTAACTAGCGGGAGTAGGAATGAGCAGTTCTTC. The encoded protein is CASNLTSGSRNEQFF.

V gene TRBV27 combines with J gene TRBJ2-7; unclear D gene. The CDR3 is made up of 15 amino acids. Germline CDR1 reads MNHEY; CDR2 reads SMNVEV (reference sequence). Trimming left V 1 base short and J 7 bases short, with 17 bases between. CDR3 nucleotide sequence: TGTGCCAGCAGTTTATTGGGCGCAGGCCTGCGAGAGCAGTACTTC. Translating gives CASSLLGAGLREQYF.

This clonotype was seen a few times. This rearrangement joins TRBV4-2 to TRBJ2-1; D possibly corresponds to TRBD1 (6 bases). The CDR3 has 16 amino acids. Germline CDR1 and CDR2: LGHNA and YNFKEQ. V was trimmed by 0 bases and J by 3 bases, leaving 12 bases between them. This chain's CDR3 is CASSQDPEGVYNEQFF. The CDR3 DNA sequence: TGTGCCAGCAGCCAAGATCCCGAGGGGGTCTACAATGAGCAGTTCTTC.

The sample holds many counts of this clonotype. The chain links TRBV7-2 to TRBJ2-3; possibly TRBD2 for D (6 bases). The CDR3 is made up of 14 amino acids. The ends were cut back, 5 bases at V and 3 bases at J, with 12 bases in the middle. Per the germline V gene, CDR1 is SGHTA and CDR2 is FQGNSA. CDR3 DNA sequence: TGTGCCAGCAGCCGTCGGGACTCAACAGATACGCAGTATTTT. Amino acid sequence: CASSRRDSTDTQYF.

This clonotype has ten or more counts. The chain is built from TRBV27 and TRBJ2-1; TRBD2 matches 13 bases. CDR1 MNHEY and CDR2 SMNVEV come from the germline V gene (reference sequence). The CDR3 runs 17 residues. V was pared by 1 base and J by 6 bases, with 6 bases of the junction left unmatched. DNA for the CDR3: TGTGCCAGCAGTTTATTTTTTCGGACTAGCGGGGGCAATGAGCAGTTCTTC. Its translation: CASSLFFRTSGGNEQFF.

Concerning this clonotype itself: This could be a read error, since a much larger clone is one nucleotide away. V and J are TRBV3-1 and TRBJ2-1; 7 bases are shared with TRBD2. Germline CDR1 and CDR2: LGHDT and YNNKEL (reference sequence). J gave up 0 bases and V 0 bases, and 8 bases lay outside the gene matches. This CDR3 contains 18 residues. CDR3: CASSQDFTSDISYNEQFF. CDR3 DNA sequence: TGTGCCAGCAGCCAAGATTTCACTAGCGACATCTCCTACAATGAGCAGTTCTTC.

This rearrangement joins TRBV20-1 to TRBJ1-5; D is ambiguous. The CDR3 covers 15 residues. Trimming left V 3 bases short and J 0 bases short, with 12 bases between. Germline V lookup: CDR1 DFQATT, CDR2 SNEGSKA (reference sequence). CDR3 region: CSASDLGDSNQPQHF. CDR3 coding DNA: TGCAGTGCTAGCGATCTCGGGGATAGCAATCAGCCCCAGCATTTT.

For this clonotype: This clone may be a read error of a much larger clone one base away. This CDR3 is CASSQSGPVTQYF. In DNA form, the CDR3 reads TGCGCCAGCAGCCAATCCGGTCCAGTGACCCAGTACTTC. V is TRBV4-1 and J is TRBJ2-4; D unresolved. The J call is in doubt because the DNA end fits TRBJ2-5 better. This CDR3 is 13 amino acids long. Germline V lookup: CDR1 MGHRA, CDR2 YSYEKL.

The table lists this clonotype with many counts. The chain employs TRBV7-8 and TRBJ2-2; no clear D gene. V lost 5 bases, J lost 6 bases, and 13 bases lay in between. The germline V gene has CDR1 SGHVS and CDR2 FQNEAQ. This CDR3 is built from 14 residues. Written as DNA, the CDR3 is TGTGCCAGCAGCCCCGTTAATCTCGCCGGGGAGCTGTTTTTT. Protein product: CASSPVNLAGELFF.

The chain joins TRBV7-3 to TRBJ2-6; no firm D call. Looked up from germline, CDR1 is SGHTA and CDR2 is FQGTGA. The CDR3 has 15 residues. Trimming removed 5 bases from V and 0 bases from J, with 8 bases in between. The CDR3 is CASSRDNSGANVLTF. The CDR3 DNA reads as TGTGCCAGCAGCAGAGACAACTCTGGGGCCAACGTCCTGACTTTC.

V usage is TRBV5-1 and J usage is TRBJ2-3; the D is unclear. The V gene's germline CDR1 is SGHRS and CDR2 YFSETQ. Trimming removed 0 bases from V and 2 bases from J, with 13 bases in between. The CDR3 runs to 16 residues. The DNA of the CDR3 is TGCGCCAGCAGCTTGGGGGCCCACATCCACACAGATACGCAGTATTTT. It codes for CASSLGAHIHTDTQYF.

CDR3 sequence: CASIDSSQTQQYF. The CDR3 DNA reads as TGTGCCAGCATCGACTCCAGCCAAACCCAGCAGTACTTC. The V and J genes are TRBV6-1 and TRBJ2-7; D remains ambiguous. This CDR3 contains 13 residues. Per the germline V gene, CDR1 is MNHNS and CDR2 is SASEGT. V was clipped by 7 bases and J by 8 bases, with 18 bases between them.